These T cell receptor beta chains were read from a single sample in a study of T cell repertoires in cytomegalovirus infection. The antigens these receptors bind are not known. TCRdb recomputed calls from the reads with MiXCR, one row per CDR3 protein. This sample yields under 300,000 distinct CDR3 sequences, of which approximately 22% are seen a single time; 15% to 20% belongs to the top ten. The specimen comprised cultured PBMCs, sampled from culture after CMV antigen stimulation. These receptors were obtained from a human donor in good health (CMV status not recorded). Some clones in this sample may be carry-over from other donors' samples. The CDR3 runs from the conserved cysteine through the conserved F or W. The order of the fields is clone size, D gene, J gene, V gene, CDR3 protein, CDR3 DNA. A D gene is named only where the DNA matches it firmly. Clone size, where shown, is once, few, many, or a class for clones that have expanded.

clone size: few
D gene: -
J gene: TRBJ2-2
V gene: TRBV19
CDR3 protein: CASSLGLPTGELFF
CDR3 DNA: TGTGCCAGTAGTTTGGGTCTCCCCACCGGGGAGCTGTTTTTT

clone size: -
D gene: TRBD2
J gene: TRBJ2-1
V gene: TRBV20-1
CDR3 protein: CSAAPLAGASYNEQFF
CDR3 DNA: TGCAGTGCTGCTCCACTAGCGGGGGCCTCCTACAATGAGCAGTTCTTC

clone size: -
D gene: TRBD2
J gene: TRBJ2-4
V gene: TRBV4-3
CDR3 protein: CASSQGRVAGEGDIQYF
CDR3 DNA: TGCGCCAGCAGCCAAGGGAGGGTAGCGGGAGAGGGTGACATTCAGTACTTC

clone size: -
D gene: -
J gene: TRBJ2-3
V gene: TRBV9
CDR3 protein: CASSAPPGGTDTQYF
CDR3 DNA: TGTGCCAGCAGCGCGCCCCCAGGGGGCACAGATACGCAGTATTTT

clone size: -
D gene: -
J gene: TRBJ1-5
V gene: TRBV2
CDR3 protein: CASSEAKVRQPQHF
CDR3 DNA: TGTGCCAGCAGCGAAGCCAAGGTTCGACAGCCCCAGCATTTT

clone size: -
D gene: -
J gene: TRBJ2-3
V gene: TRBV20-1
CDR3 protein: CSVKLDTQYF
CDR3 DNA: TGCAGTGTAAAGTTAGATACGCAGTATTTT

clone size: -
D gene: TRBD2
J gene: TRBJ2-1
V gene: TRBV11-1
CDR3 protein: CASSLAGLAGEIRQFF
CDR3 DNA: TGTGCCAGCAGCTTAGCAGGACTAGCGGGAGAGATTCGGCAGTTCTTC

clone size: few
D gene: TRBD1
J gene: TRBJ1-5
V gene: TRBV4-1
CDR3 protein: CASSRQQGGGQPQHF
CDR3 DNA: TGCGCCAGCAGCCGACAACAGGGGGGAGGTCAGCCCCAGCATTTT

clone size: few
D gene: -
J gene: TRBJ2-1
V gene: TRBV5-1
CDR3 protein: CASSLEGTGGPNNEQFF
CDR3 DNA: TGCGCCAGCAGCTTGGAGGGGACCGGCGGTCCTAACAATGAGCAGTTCTTC

clone size: few
D gene: TRBD1
J gene: TRBJ1-2
V gene: TRBV6-5
CDR3 protein: CASSPTQGAKNTF
CDR3 DNA: TGTGCCAGCAGTCCAACTCAGGGGGCCAAAAACACCTTC

clone size: many
D gene: -
J gene: TRBJ2-7
V gene: TRBV7-2
CDR3 protein: CASSFASYEQYF
CDR3 DNA: TGTGCCAGCAGCTTCGCAAGCTACGAGCAGTACTTC

clone size: many
D gene: TRBD2
J gene: TRBJ2-1
V gene: TRBV7-8
CDR3 protein: CASSHRTSGSSYNEQFF
CDR3 DNA: TGTGCCAGCAGCCACCGGACTAGCGGGAGCTCCTACAATGAGCAGTTCTTC

clone size: -
D gene: -
J gene: TRBJ2-2
V gene: TRBV5-4
CDR3 protein: CASSSGANTGELFF
CDR3 DNA: TGTGCCAGCAGCTCAGGGGCGAACACCGGGGAGCTGTTTTTT

clone size: -
D gene: TRBD2
J gene: TRBJ2-7
V gene: TRBV15
CDR3 protein: CATSSRLAGEQYF
CDR3 DNA: TGTGCCACCAGCAGTAGACTAGCTGGCGAGCAGTACTTC

clone size: many
D gene: TRBD2
J gene: TRBJ2-1
V gene: TRBV7-2
CDR3 protein: CASSKLAGVANEQFF
CDR3 DNA: TGTGCCAGCAGCAAACTAGCGGGAGTTGCCAATGAGCAGTTCTTC

clone size: -
D gene: -
J gene: TRBJ1-1
V gene: TRBV6-1
CDR3 protein: CASSEAGRLNTEAFF
CDR3 DNA: TGTGCCAGCAGTGAAGCCGGGAGGTTGAACACTGAAGCTTTCTTT

clone size: few
D gene: TRBD1
J gene: TRBJ1-1
V gene: TRBV18
CDR3 protein: CASSAGGQGIQAFF
CDR3 DNA: TGTGCCAGCTCTGCGGGGGGACAGGGAATTCAAGCTTTCTTT

clone size: many
D gene: -
J gene: TRBJ2-5
V gene: TRBV7-2
CDR3 protein: CASSSFGTLQETQYF
CDR3 DNA: TGTGCCAGCAGCTCATTCGGGACCCTCCAAGAGACCCAGTACTTC

clone size: many
D gene: -
J gene: TRBJ2-7
V gene: TRBV7-2
CDR3 protein: CASSSALWTYEQYF
CDR3 DNA: TGTGCCAGCAGCTCGGCCCTTTGGACCTACGAGCAGTACTTC

clone size: many
D gene: TRBD1
J gene: TRBJ1-5
V gene: TRBV6-1
CDR3 protein: CASTWDRASNQPQHF
CDR3 DNA: TGTGCCAGCACCTGGGACAGGGCGAGCAATCAGCCCCAGCATTTT

clone size: few
D gene: -
J gene: TRBJ2-2
V gene: TRBV20-1
CDR3 protein: CSIPGLGVGTGELFF
CDR3 DNA: TGCAGTATCCCGGGACTTGGAGTTGGCACCGGGGAGCTGTTTTTT

clone size: -
D gene: TRBD1
J gene: TRBJ1-1
V gene: TRBV4-1
CDR3 protein: CASSPTGTGATEAFF
CDR3 DNA: TGCGCCAGCAGCCCTACCGGGACAGGGGCCACTGAAGCTTTCTTT

clone size: many
D gene: -
J gene: TRBJ2-7
V gene: TRBV7-2
CDR3 protein: CASSLGPRLGEQYF
CDR3 DNA: TGTGCCAGCAGCTTAGGACCGCGGTTGGGGGAGCAGTACTTC

clone size: many
D gene: -
J gene: TRBJ1-4
V gene: TRBV7-9
CDR3 protein: CASSLGIGPNEKLFF
CDR3 DNA: TGTGCCAGCAGCTTGGGAATAGGACCTAATGAAAAACTGTTTTTT

clone size: many
D gene: -
J gene: TRBJ2-6
V gene: TRBV7-2
CDR3 protein: CASSLASSGANVLTF
CDR3 DNA: TGTGCCAGCAGCTTAGCGTCCTCTGGGGCCAACGTCCTGACTTTC

clone size: many
D gene: TRBD1
J gene: TRBJ1-2
V gene: TRBV7-2
CDR3 protein: CASGTAGGLGYTF
CDR3 DNA: TGTGCCAGCGGTACCGCAGGGGGCCTTGGCTACACCTTC

clone size: -
D gene: -
J gene: TRBJ1-4
V gene: TRBV12-3/TRBV12-4
CDR3 protein: CASSRFVGATNEKLFF
CDR3 DNA: TGTGCCAGCAGCCGATTCGTGGGCGCAACTAATGAAAAACTGTTTTTT

clone size: -
D gene: -
J gene: TRBJ1-2
V gene: TRBV4-1
CDR3 protein: CASSPSPAGSTGKNYGYTF
CDR3 DNA: TGCGCCAGCAGCCCCTCCCCGGCAGGATCGACAGGAAAGAACTATGGCTACACCTTC

clone size: many
D gene: TRBD2
J gene: TRBJ2-7
V gene: TRBV7-2
CDR3 protein: CASSLKWEGLYEQYF
CDR3 DNA: TGTGCCAGCAGCTTAAAGTGGGAGGGCCTGTACGAGCAGTACTTC

clone size: few
D gene: TRBD1
J gene: TRBJ1-3
V gene: TRBV20-1
CDR3 protein: CSARGHGTGSGNTIYF
CDR3 DNA: TGCAGTGCTAGAGGCCACGGGACAGGGTCTGGAAACACCATATATTTT

clone size: many
D gene: -
J gene: TRBJ1-4
V gene: TRBV15
CDR3 protein: CATSRDQGHKLFF
CDR3 DNA: TGTGCCACCAGCAGAGATCAGGGGCATAAACTGTTTTTT

clone size: -
D gene: TRBD2
J gene: TRBJ2-5
V gene: TRBV4-2
CDR3 protein: CASSQWASGTETQYF
CDR3 DNA: TGTGCCAGCAGCCAATGGGCTAGCGGGACGGAGACCCAGTACTTC

clone size: few
D gene: -
J gene: TRBJ1-5
V gene: TRBV6-2/TRBV6-3
CDR3 protein: CASTDGNQPQHF
CDR3 DNA: TGTGCCAGCACCGATGGGAATCAGCCCCAGCATTTT

clone size: many
D gene: TRBD1
J gene: TRBJ1-2
V gene: TRBV6-1
CDR3 protein: CASSERRDSYGYTF
CDR3 DNA: TGTGCCAGCAGTGAAAGGAGGGACAGCTATGGCTACACCTTC

clone size: -
D gene: TRBD1
J gene: TRBJ2-1
V gene: TRBV6-2/TRBV6-3
CDR3 protein: CASIGQGGINEQFF
CDR3 DNA: TGTGCCAGCATAGGTCAAGGGGGCATTAATGAGCAGTTCTTC

clone size: -
D gene: -
J gene: TRBJ1-3
V gene: TRBV10-3
CDR3 protein: CAVRGRRTSGNTIYF
CDR3 DNA: TGTGCCGTAAGGGGGAGACGGACGTCTGGAAACACCATATATTTT

clone size: -
D gene: TRBD1
J gene: TRBJ1-3
V gene: TRBV2
CDR3 protein: CASREGQGAGNTIYF
CDR3 DNA: TGTGCCAGCAGGGAAGGACAGGGGGCTGGAAACACCATATATTTT

clone size: many
D gene: TRBD2
J gene: TRBJ2-1
V gene: TRBV7-2
CDR3 protein: CASSLDAAGTYNEQFF
CDR3 DNA: TGTGCCAGCAGCTTAGATGCAGCGGGGACCTACAATGAGCAGTTCTTC